The 24 T cell receptor beta chains in this list originate from one sample, sequenced in a study of shared clonotypes between healthy human individuals. Only in-frame clones appear in the TCRdb table, and some are missing; sequencing was by immunoSEQ multiplex PCR. Here the sample spans some 980,000 clones, around 80% being singletons. The sample comprised memory CD4+ T cells sorted from blood. Subset indicated: CD45RA-negative fraction. These receptors came from a man in his late teens or twenties in good health.

This sequence joins TRBV19 and TRBJ1-1, with D uncertain. This CDR3 is 12 amino acids long. In germline, CDR1 is LNHDA, CDR2 SQIVND (reference sequence). Trimming removed 5 bases from V and 3 bases from J, with 7 bases in between. The chain's CDR3 is CASSGEYTEAFF. CDR3 sequence (DNA): TGTGCCAGTAGTGGGGAGTACACTGAAGCTTTCTTT.

The rearrangement uses TRBV5-1 and TRBJ2-2; TRBD2 might be the D (5 bases). The length of the CDR3 is 15 residues. The ends were cut back, 4 bases at V and 4 bases at J, with 14 bases in the middle. Germline V gives CDR1 SGHRS, CDR2 YFSETQ. The CDR3 spells CASSPRERVTGELFF. DNA of the CDR3: TGCGCCAGCAGCCCTAGGGAGAGAGTCACCGGGGAGCTGTTTTTT.

V gene TRBV11-2 combines with J gene TRBJ2-2; 9 nucleotides line up with TRBD1. Germline V gene data show CDR1 as SGHAT and CDR2 as FQNNGV. The CDR3 sequence is 16 residues long. The V segment lost 0 bases and the J segment 5 bases; nucleotides outside the gene matches: 4. DNA of the CDR3: TGTGCCAGCAGCTTAGATCAACAGGGGGCTACCGGGGAGCTGTTTTTT. Its translation is CASSLDQQGATGELFF.

The chain joins TRBV5-5 to TRBJ2-7; perhaps TRBD1 as D (6 bases). The V end lost 0 bases, the J end lost 3 bases, and 10 bases lay between the germline ends. The CDR3 is made up of 14 amino acids. Germline values: CDR1 SGHKS, CDR2 YYEKEE (reference sequence). The CDR3 is CASSLDQGYYEQYF. CDR3 coding DNA: TGTGCCAGCAGCTTGGATCAGGGGTACTACGAGCAGTACTTC. Together with reference TRBV5-5 and TRBJ2-7, the CDR3 gives the full variable domain: DAGVTQSPTHLIKTRGQQVTLRCSPISGHKSVSWYQQVLGQGPQFIFQYYEKEERGRGNFPDRFSARQFPNYSSELNVNALLLGDSALYLCASSLDQGYYEQYFGPGTRLTVT.

This clone was seen once. The chain uses TRBV2 and TRBJ2-2; D gene unclear. Trimming stripped 8 bases from V and 1 base from J, with 17 bases between. CDR3 size: 16 residues. CDR1 and CDR2 (germline): SNHLY, FYNNEI. The CDR3 sequence is CASENRKGQNTGELFF. Written as DNA, the CDR3 is TGTGCCAGCGAGAACCGAAAGGGCCAGAACACCGGGGAGCTGTTTTTT.

The J gene is TRBJ2-1, the V gene TRBV5-4; the match to TRBD1 covers 11 bases. CDR3 length: 15 residues. CDR1 SGHNT and CDR2 YYREEE come from the germline V gene (reference sequence). V shed 5 bases and J 9 bases; nucleotides not matched to a gene: 10. CDR3 in amino acids: CASSTPGQGEVEQFF. CDR3 nucleotides: TGTGCCAGCAGTACACCGGGACAGGGGGAAGTTGAGCAGTTCTTC.

The rearrangement links TRBV6-6 to TRBJ2-5, with D perhaps matching TRBD1 (6 bases). Trimming pared 4 bases from V and 3 bases from J, leaving 9 bases between. This CDR3 comprises 13 residues. Germline CDR1 reads MNHNY; CDR2 reads SVGAGI (reference sequence). The CDR3 nucleotides are TGTGCCAGCAGTTGGACAGAGAAAGAGACCCAGTACTTC. Translating it yields CASSWTEKETQYF.

The chain is built from TRBV6-5 and TRBJ1-6; perhaps TRBD1 as D (5 bases). Germline V gene sequence: CDR1 MNHEY, CDR2 SVGAGI. The CDR3 loop spans 14 amino acids. The V and J ends lost 6 bases and 9 bases respectively, with 15 bases between them. The CDR3 nucleotides read TGTGCCAGCAGCGCTGGACGGGGCGTTTCACCCCTCCACTTT. Its protein product is CASSAGRGVSPLHF.

DNA for the CDR3: TGTGCCACTACACCGGGACAGGGGTCAGATACGCAGTATTTT. It translates to CATTPGQGSDTQYF. V is TRBV19 and J is TRBJ2-3, with TRBD1 matching over 10 bases. The germline V gene has CDR1 LNHDA and CDR2 SQIVND (reference sequence). J lost 4 bases, V lost 10 bases, and 8 bases had no gene match. The CDR3 sequence is 14 residues long.

The sample holds one count of this clone. V is TRBV4-3 and J is TRBJ1-5; D remains unclear. V gave up 1 base and J gave up 0 bases, with 19 bases separating them. Germline V gene lookup returns CDR1 LGHNA and CDR2 YSLEER. The CDR3 is 19 amino acids. The CDR3 sequence: CASSQAVKSGVYSNQPQHF. The CDR3 DNA follows: TGCGCCAGCAGCCAAGCAGTAAAATCTGGCGTCTATAGCAATCAGCCCCAGCATTTT.

This chain uses TRBV5-4 with TRBJ1-1, with 7 bases lining up with TRBD1. V shed 3 bases and J 1 base; nucleotides not matched to a gene: 6. Germline V CDR1 and CDR2: SGHNT, YYREEE (reference sequence). CDR3 length: 15 residues. The CDR3 loop reads CASSSRDSGNTEAFF. DNA for the CDR3: TGTGCCAGCAGCTCGCGGGACAGCGGGAACACTGAAGCTTTCTTT. The entire variable domain, with the rest obtained from reference TRBV5-4 and TRBJ1-1, is as follows: ETGVTQSPTHLIKTRGQQVTLRCSSQSGHNTVSWYQQALGQGPQFIFQYYREEENGRGNFPPRFSGLQFPNYSSELNVNALELDDSALYLCASSSRDSGNTEAFFGQGTRLTVV.

The rearrangement links TRBV19 to TRBJ1-5; the D is unclear. CDR3 size: 15 residues. Trimming took off 6 bases at V and 2 bases at J, with 14 bases between the two ends. The germline V gene encodes CDR1 LNHDA and CDR2 SQIVND (reference sequence). The CDR3 region is CASSAPGEGNQPQHF. CDR3 sequence (DNA): TGTGCCAGTAGCGCCCCGGGAGAGGGCAATCAGCCCCAGCATTTT.

In the case of this clone: The same CDR3 arises from other DNA sequences in this sample as well. The chain joins TRBV5-1 to TRBJ2-5, with 7 bases matching TRBD2. Germline V gene lookup returns CDR1 SGHRS and CDR2 YFSETQ. Trimming at V came to 0 bases and at J to 5 bases, leaving 4 bases not matched to a gene. This CDR3 spans 14 amino acids. The CDR3 loop is CASSLATGGETQYF. In nucleotides, the CDR3 is TGCGCCAGCAGCTTGGCGACGGGAGGCGAGACCCAGTACTTC.

In this sample, this clone turned up once. The V gene is TRBV4-1, the J gene TRBJ2-5; 9 bases are a match to TRBD1. Trimming at V came to 4 bases and at J to 2 bases, leaving 5 bases not matched to a gene. Germline CDR1 and CDR2: MGHRA and YSYEKL. CDR3 length: 15 residues. The CDR3 bases are TGCGCCAGCAGCCGAGACAGGGGGAAACAAGAGACCCAGTACTTC. It yields the protein CASSRDRGKQETQYF.

Concerning this clone itself: The sample holds other DNA sequences that translate to the same CDR3. This chain connects TRBV28 to TRBJ1-5; unclear D gene. There are 14 residues in the CDR3. Germline CDR1 and CDR2: MDHEN and SYDVKM. V was trimmed by 3 bases and J by 0 bases, leaving 6 bases between them. CDR3 loop: CASSLGNSNQPQHF. The CDR3 nucleotides read TGTGCCAGCAGTTTGGGGAATAGCAATCAGCCCCAGCATTTT.

The genes are TRBV7-8 and TRBJ1-1; D is possibly TRBD1 (5 bases). The CDR3 is made up of 12 amino acids. Per the germline V gene, CDR1 is SGHVS and CDR2 is FQNEAQ. V was cut by 1 base and J by 8 bases, with 8 bases left in between. The CDR3 spells CASSLVRAEAFF. DNA of the CDR3: TGTGCCAGCAGCTTAGTCAGGGCCGAAGCTTTCTTT.

The J gene is TRBJ2-7, the V gene TRBV5-1, with D maybe TRBD1 (6 bases). CDR3 size: 13 residues. Trimming took off 7 bases at V and 0 bases at J, with 11 bases between the two ends. Looked up from germline, CDR1 is SGHRS and CDR2 is YFSETQ. CDR3 region: CASGTGYSYEQYF. The CDR3 bases are TGCGCCAGCGGTACAGGGTACTCCTACGAGCAGTACTTC.

CDR3 DNA: TGTGCCAGCAGCCGGGACAGACTTAATGAAAAACTGTTTTTT. This sequence encodes CASSRDRLNEKLFF. The chain couples TRBV5-6 to TRBJ1-4; 7 bases fit TRBD1. V gave up 4 bases and J gave up 4 bases; unmatched junction bases: 4. Germline lookup yields CDR1 SGHDT and CDR2 YYEEEE. There are 14 residues in the CDR3. The variable domain in full, completed from reference TRBV5-6 and TRBJ1-4, reads DAGVTQSPTHLIKTRGQQVTLRCSPKSGHDTVSWYQQALGQGPQFIFQYYEEEERQRGNFPDRFSGHQFPNYSSELNVNALLLGDSALYLCASSRDRLNEKLFFGSGTQLSVL.

The CDR3 reads CASSAYSGANVLTF. The CDR3 nucleotides read TGTGCCAGCAGCGCGTACTCTGGGGCCAACGTCCTGACTTTC. This rearrangement joins TRBV9 to TRBJ2-6; D remains ambiguous. The V and J ends lost 3 bases and 0 bases respectively, with 4 bases between them. This CDR3 contains 14 residues. Germline CDR1 and CDR2: SGDLS and YYNGEE.

The rearrangement links TRBV6-5 to TRBJ2-5, with D tentatively TRBD1 (6 bases). Germline V lookup: CDR1 MNHEY, CDR2 SVGAGI. V lost 3 bases, J lost 0 bases, and 8 bases lay in between. There are 14 residues in the CDR3. The CDR3 sequence is CASSYRGYQETQYF. CDR3 DNA sequence: TGTGCCAGCAGTTATAGGGGGTACCAAGAGACCCAGTACTTC.

The genes are TRBV5-1 and TRBJ2-7; unclear D gene. The CDR3 runs to 14 residues. Per the germline V gene, CDR1 is SGHRS and CDR2 is YFSETQ. Trimming left V 1 base short and J 0 bases short, with 8 bases between. As DNA, the CDR3 is TGCGCCAGCAGCTTGACTACTACCTCCTACGAGCAGTACTTC. Amino acids: CASSLTTTSYEQYF. Based on the CDR3 plus reference TRBV5-1 and TRBJ2-7, the full variable domain is KAGVTQTPRYLIKTRGQQVTLSCSPISGHRSVSWYQQTPGQGLQFLFEYFSETQRNKGNFPGRFSGRQFSNSRSEMNVSTLELGDSALYLCASSLTTTSYEQYFGPGTRLTVT.

This chain connects TRBV28 to TRBJ1-2; 11 positions match TRBD1. Germline CDR1 is MDHEN and CDR2 is SYDVKM. This CDR3 has 17 amino acids. V lost 4 bases to trimming and J lost 3 bases; unmatched junction nucleotides: 10. CDR3 DNA: TGTGCCAGCAGTTCGCCCCGCGGGGACAGGGGGGACTATGGCTACACCTTC. Protein: CASSSPRGDRGDYGYTF.

This clone showed up just a few times. The CDR3 DNA reads as TGTGCCAGCAGCAGCCGAGTAGGGCCCCAGCATTTT. Translating it yields CASSSRVGPQHF. The chain combines TRBV5-6 with TRBJ1-5; no clear D. V lost 4 bases and J 9 bases, leaving 11 bases between the germline ends. The CDR3 covers 12 residues. Germline loops: CDR1 SGHDT, CDR2 YYEEEE.

This chain connects TRBV6-1 to TRBJ2-1, with 8 nucleotides matching TRBD1. Per germline, CDR1 MNHNS and CDR2 SASEGT. The CDR3 covers 15 residues. J gave up 7 bases and V 10 bases, and 15 bases lay outside the gene matches. Here the CDR3 DNA reads TGTGCCACTATTTCCTTGACAGGGGTCTGGAATGAGCAGTTCTTC. Amino acids: CATISLTGVWNEQFF.